This T cell receptor (beta chain) was observed in a study of shared clonotypes between healthy human individuals. Concerning this clone: A much bigger clone sits one base away, suggesting this may be a read error. This CDR3 is also generated by other DNA sequences in the sample.

The V gene's germline CDR1 is LNHNV and CDR2 YYDKDF (reference sequence). Trimming took off 6 bases at V and 3 bases at J, with 12 bases between the two ends. The CDR3 has 13 residues. TCRdb's table, derived via immunoSEQ multiplex PCR, lists solely in-frame clones and lacks some. This sample has about 2 million clones, with 90% to 95% found just once. The rearrangement links TRBV15 to TRBJ2-7; weak D call: TRBD1 (6 bases). The sample taken for sequencing was naive CD4+ T cells sorted from blood. As for subset: CD45RA+ positively selected. This TCR came from a young man in good health. For the CDR3, the DNA is TGTGCCACCAGTGAGGTACAGGGCTACGAGCAGTACTTC. Protein sequence: CATSEVQGYEQYF.